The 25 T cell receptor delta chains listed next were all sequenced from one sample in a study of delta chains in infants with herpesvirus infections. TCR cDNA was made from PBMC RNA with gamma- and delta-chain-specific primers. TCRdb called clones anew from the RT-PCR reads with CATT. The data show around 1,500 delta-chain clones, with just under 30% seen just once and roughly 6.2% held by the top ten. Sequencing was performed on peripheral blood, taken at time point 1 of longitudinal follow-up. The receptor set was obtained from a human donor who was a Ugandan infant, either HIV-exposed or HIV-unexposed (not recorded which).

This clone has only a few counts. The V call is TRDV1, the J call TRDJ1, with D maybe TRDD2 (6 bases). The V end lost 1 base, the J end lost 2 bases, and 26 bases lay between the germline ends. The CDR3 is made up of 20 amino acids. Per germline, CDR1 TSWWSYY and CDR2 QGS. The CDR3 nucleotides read TGTGCTCTTGGGGAACAAAGAGGGGGGGTCCTACCCAGGGTAACCGATAAACTCATCTTT. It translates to CALGEQRGGVLPRVTDKLIF.

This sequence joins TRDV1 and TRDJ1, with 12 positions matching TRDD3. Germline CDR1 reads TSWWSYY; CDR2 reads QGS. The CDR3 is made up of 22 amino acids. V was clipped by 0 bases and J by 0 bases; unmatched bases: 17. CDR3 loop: CALGELGNLTGGYPSYTDKLIF. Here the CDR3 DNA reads TGTGCTCTTGGGGAACTAGGCAATCTTACTGGGGGATACCCCTCGTACACCGATAAACTCATCTTT.

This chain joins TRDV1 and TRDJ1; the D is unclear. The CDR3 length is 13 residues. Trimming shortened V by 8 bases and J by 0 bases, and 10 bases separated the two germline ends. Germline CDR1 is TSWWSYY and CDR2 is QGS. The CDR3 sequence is CALTPPYTDKLIF. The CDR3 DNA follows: TGTGCTCTTACCCCCCCGTACACCGATAAACTCATCTTT.

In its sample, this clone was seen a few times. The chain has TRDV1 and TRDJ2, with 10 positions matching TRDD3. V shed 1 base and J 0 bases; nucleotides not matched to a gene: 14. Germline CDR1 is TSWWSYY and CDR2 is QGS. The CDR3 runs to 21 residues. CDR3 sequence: CALGERRRGIRPRPLTAQLFF. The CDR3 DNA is TGTGCTCTTGGGGAACGGAGGCGGGGGATACGCCCCCGACCTTTGACAGCACAACTCTTCTTT.

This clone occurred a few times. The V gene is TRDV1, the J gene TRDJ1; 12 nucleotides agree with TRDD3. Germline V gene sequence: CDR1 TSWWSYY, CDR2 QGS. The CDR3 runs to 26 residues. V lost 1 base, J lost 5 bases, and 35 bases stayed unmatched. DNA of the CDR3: TGTGCTCTTGGGGAACATCCCGCTTTTTGCCCCTCCAAATACTGGGGGATACTTTTAAAAGAGGATAAACTCATCTTT. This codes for CALGEHPAFCPSKYWGILLKEDKLIF.

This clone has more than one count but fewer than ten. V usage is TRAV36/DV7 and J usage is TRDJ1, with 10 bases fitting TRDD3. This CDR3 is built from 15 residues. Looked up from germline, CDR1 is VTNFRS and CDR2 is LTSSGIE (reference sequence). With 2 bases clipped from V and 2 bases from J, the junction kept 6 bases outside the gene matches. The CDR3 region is CAVDTWGIVTDKLIF. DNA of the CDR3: TGTGCTGTGGACACCTGGGGGATAGTAACCGATAAACTCATCTTT.

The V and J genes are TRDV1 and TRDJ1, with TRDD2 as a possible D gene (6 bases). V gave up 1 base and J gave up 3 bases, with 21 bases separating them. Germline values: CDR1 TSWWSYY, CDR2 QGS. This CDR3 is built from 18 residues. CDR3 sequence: CALGEPDPTYIKADKLIF. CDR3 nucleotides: TGTGCTCTTGGGGAACCGGATCCTACGTATATAAAAGCCGATAAACTCATCTTT.

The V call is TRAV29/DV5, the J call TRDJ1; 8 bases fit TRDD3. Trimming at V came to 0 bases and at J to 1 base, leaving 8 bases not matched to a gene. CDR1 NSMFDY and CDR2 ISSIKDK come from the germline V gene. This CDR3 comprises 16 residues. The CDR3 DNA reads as TGTGCAGCAAGCGAACGTACTGGGGGTTCCACCGATAAACTCATCTTT. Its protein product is CAASERTGGSTDKLIF.

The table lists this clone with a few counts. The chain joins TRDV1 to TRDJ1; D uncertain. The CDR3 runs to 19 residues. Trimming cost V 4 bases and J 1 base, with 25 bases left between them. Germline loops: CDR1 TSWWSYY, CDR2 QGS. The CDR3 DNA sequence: TGTGCTCTTGGGGGCCCCGCTTTTATCAATCGAGGATTCACCGATAAACTCATCTTT. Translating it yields CALGGPAFINRGFTDKLIF.

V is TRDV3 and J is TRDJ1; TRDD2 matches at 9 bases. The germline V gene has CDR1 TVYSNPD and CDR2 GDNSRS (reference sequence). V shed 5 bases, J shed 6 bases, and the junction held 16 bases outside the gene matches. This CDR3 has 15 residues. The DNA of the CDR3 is TGTGCCGGGTCCTTCCTACGGGGGACGATTCATAAACTCATCTTT. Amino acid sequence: CAGSFLRGTIHKLIF.

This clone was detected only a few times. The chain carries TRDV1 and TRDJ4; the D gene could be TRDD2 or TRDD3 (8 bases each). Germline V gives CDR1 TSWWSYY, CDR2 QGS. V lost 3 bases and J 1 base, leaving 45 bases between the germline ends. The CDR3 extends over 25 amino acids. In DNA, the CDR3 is TGTGCTCTTGGGGAGCCTAAGCAGGGCCTTCCTAGAGCTTCCATGGGGGATCCGATCCACAGACCCCTGATCTTT. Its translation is CALGEPKQGLPRASMGDPIHRPLIF.

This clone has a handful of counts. In DNA, the CDR3 is TGTGCTCTTGCACCAGGCACGAAATGGGGGAGGAACACCGATAAACTCATCTTT. This translates into CALAPGTKWGRNTDKLIF. This rearrangement joins TRDV1 to TRDJ1; 7 bases line up with TRDD3. The CDR3 runs 18 residues. Germline trimming cut 7 bases from V and 0 bases from J; bases unmatched to any gene: 17. Germline V CDR1 and CDR2: TSWWSYY, QGS.

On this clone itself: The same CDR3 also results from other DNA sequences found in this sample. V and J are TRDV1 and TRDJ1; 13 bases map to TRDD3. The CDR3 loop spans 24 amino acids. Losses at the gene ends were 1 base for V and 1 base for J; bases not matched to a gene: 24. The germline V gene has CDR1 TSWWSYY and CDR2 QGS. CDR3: CALGERAFLRLYWGIRVSTDKLIF. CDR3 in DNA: TGTGCTCTTGGGGAACGAGCCTTCCTACGACTATACTGGGGGATACGCGTTTCCACCGATAAACTCATCTTT.

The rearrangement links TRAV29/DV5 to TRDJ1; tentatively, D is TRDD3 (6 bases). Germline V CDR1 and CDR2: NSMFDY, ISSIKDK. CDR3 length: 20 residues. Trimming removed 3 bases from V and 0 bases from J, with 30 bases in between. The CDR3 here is CAAIPLSRWGSSLYTDKLIF. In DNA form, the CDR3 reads TGTGCAGCAATCCCCCTTTCTCGGTGGGGATCCTCCCTCTACACCGATAAACTCATCTTT.

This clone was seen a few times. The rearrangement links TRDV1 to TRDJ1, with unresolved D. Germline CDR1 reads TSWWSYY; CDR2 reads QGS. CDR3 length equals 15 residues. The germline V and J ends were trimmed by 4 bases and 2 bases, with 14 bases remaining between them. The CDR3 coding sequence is TGTGCTCTTGGGGTAGGGCTACGAGGGACCGATAAACTCATCTTT. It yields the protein CALGVGLRGTDKLIF.

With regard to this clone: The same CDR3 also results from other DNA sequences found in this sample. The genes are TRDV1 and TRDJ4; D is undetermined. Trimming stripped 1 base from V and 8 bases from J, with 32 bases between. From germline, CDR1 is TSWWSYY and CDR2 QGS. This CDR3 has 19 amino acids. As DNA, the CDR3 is TGTGCTCTTGGGGAACGTACTAGGGTAGCACGGATTACAAACCGGCCACTGATCTTT. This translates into CALGERTRVARITNRPLIF.

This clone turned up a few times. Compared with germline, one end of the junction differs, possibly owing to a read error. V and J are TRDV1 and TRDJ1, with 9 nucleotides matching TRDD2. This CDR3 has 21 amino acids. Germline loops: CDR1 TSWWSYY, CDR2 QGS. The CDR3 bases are TGTGCTCTTGGGGAAGGCCTTCCTACGGAGAGGGGGATGGAAGGGACCGGTAAACTCATCTTT. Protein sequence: CALGEGLPTERGMEGTGKLIF.

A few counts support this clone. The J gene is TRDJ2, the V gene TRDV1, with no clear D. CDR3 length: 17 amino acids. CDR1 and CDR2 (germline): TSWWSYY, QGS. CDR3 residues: CALIFRELGALTAQLFF. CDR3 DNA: TGTGCCCTTATCTTTAGGGAGTTGGGAGCTTTGACAGCACAACTCTTCTTT.

CDR3 loop: CALGSPVLGDTDKLIF. CDR3 sequence (DNA): TGTGCTCTTGGGTCCCCTGTACTGGGGGATACCGATAAACTCATCTTT. The chain couples TRDV1 to TRDJ1; 10 bases are a match to TRDD3. The CDR3 runs to 16 residues. V lost 5 bases to trimming and J lost 2 bases; unmatched junction nucleotides: 8. CDR1 is TSWWSYY and CDR2 is QGS in the germline V gene.

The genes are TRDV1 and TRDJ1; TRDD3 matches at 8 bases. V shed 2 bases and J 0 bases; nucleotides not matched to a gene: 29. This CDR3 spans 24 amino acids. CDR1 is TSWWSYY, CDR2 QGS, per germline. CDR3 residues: CALGEWVNLPTYWGSLLYTDKLIF. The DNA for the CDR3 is TGTGCTCTTGGGGAATGGGTCAACCTTCCAACGTACTGGGGGTCCTTACTTTACACCGATAAACTCATCTTT.

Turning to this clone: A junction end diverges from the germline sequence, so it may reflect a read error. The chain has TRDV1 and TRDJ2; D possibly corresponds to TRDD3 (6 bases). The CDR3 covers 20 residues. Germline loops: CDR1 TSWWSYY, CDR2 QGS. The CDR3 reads CALGGPSIDVGGSTTTQLFF. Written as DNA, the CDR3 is TGTGCTCTTGGGGGACCTTCAATCGATGTGGGGGGGTCGACGACAACACAACTCTTCTTT.

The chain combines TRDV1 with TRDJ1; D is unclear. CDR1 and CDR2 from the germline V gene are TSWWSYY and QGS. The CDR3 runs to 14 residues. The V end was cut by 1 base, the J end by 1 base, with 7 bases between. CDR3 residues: CALGERFSTDKLIF. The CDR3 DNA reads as TGTGCTCTTGGGGAACGGTTTTCCACCGATAAACTCATCTTT.

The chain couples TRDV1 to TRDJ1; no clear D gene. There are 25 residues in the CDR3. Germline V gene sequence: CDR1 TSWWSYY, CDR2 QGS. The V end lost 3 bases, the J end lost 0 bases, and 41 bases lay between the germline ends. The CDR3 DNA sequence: TGTGCTCTTGGGGACCTATTCCCCCATCTACACCCACAGAAACAACGAACACCTTACACCGATAAACTCATCTTT. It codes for CALGDLFPHLHPQKQRTPYTDKLIF.

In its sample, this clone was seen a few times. In nucleotides, the CDR3 is TGTGCTTATAGGAGCACTCCGTCCGGGATTCCTACTCCCCTTACTGGGGGATACGCGCAACTCTACACCGATAAACTCATCTTT. Translated: CAYRSTPSGIPTPLTGGYAQLYTDKLIF. The chain links TRAV38-2/DV8 to TRDJ1; 13 positions agree with TRDD3. Trimming at V came to 1 base and at J to 0 bases, leaving 36 bases not matched to a gene. Germline CDR1 is TSESDYY and CDR2 is QEAYKQQN. The CDR3 covers 28 residues.

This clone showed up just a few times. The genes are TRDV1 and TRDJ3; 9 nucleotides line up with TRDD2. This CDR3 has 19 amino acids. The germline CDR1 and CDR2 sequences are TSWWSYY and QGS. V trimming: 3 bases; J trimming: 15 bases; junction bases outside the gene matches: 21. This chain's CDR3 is CALGEISPHAFLRNPQMFF. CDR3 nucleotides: TGTGCTCTTGGGGAGATCTCCCCTCATGCCTTCCTACGAAATCCACAGATGTTTTTC.